These T cell receptor beta chains were read from a single sample in a study of neurological immune-mediated disorders. MiXCR, run by TCRdb on the 5' RACE reads, gives a single entry per CDR3 protein. The sample contains more than 55,000 distinct CDR3 sequences, around 24% of which appear only once. The source material was PBMCs. These receptors were collected from a man aged 55-75 years with HTLV-1-associated myelopathy (HAM/TSP). Both conserved end residues are part of each CDR3. Each record gives: J gene, D gene, V gene, clone size, CDR3 DNA, CDR3 protein. D genes are given only for firm matches. Rows give clone size only sometimes, using once, few, many, or a class for an expanded clone.

J: TRBJ2-1
D: .
V: TRBV20-1
size: .
DNA: TGCAGTGCTAGAGGTCCAGGGGAGAATGAGCAGTTCTTC
CDR3: CSARGPGENEQFF

J: TRBJ2-5
D: TRBD2
V: TRBV19
size: many
DNA: TGTGCCAGTAGCCCTAGCGGGCAAGAGACCCAGTACTTC
CDR3: CASSPSGQETQYF

J: TRBJ2-7
D: .
V: TRBV12-3/TRBV12-4
size: many
DNA: TGTGCCAGCAGCCTGGACAGCCGTAGCTCCTACGAGCAGTACTTC
CDR3: CASSLDSRSSYEQYF

J: TRBJ2-7
D: .
V: TRBV7-9
size: many
DNA: TGTGCCAGCAGCTTAGCACTTTCCTACGAGCAGTACTTC
CDR3: CASSLALSYEQYF

J: TRBJ1-1
D: .
V: TRBV3-1
size: .
DNA: TGTGCCAGCAGCCAAAGGACAGCTAACACTGAAGCTTTCTTT
CDR3: CASSQRTANTEAFF

J: TRBJ2-3
D: .
V: TRBV4-1
size: many
DNA: TGCGCCAGCAGCCAATCCAGGGGTGGGGACACAGATACGCAGTATTTT
CDR3: CASSQSRGGDTDTQYF

J: TRBJ1-2
D: TRBD1
V: TRBV29-1
size: .
DNA: TGCAGCGCCAACGACAGGGGGCTGGGCTACACCTTC
CDR3: CSANDRGLGYTF

J: TRBJ1-5
D: .
V: TRBV20-1
size: many
DNA: TGCAGTGCCTCGGACAGCCGCAATCAGCCCCAGCATTTT
CDR3: CSASDSRNQPQHF

J: TRBJ2-7
D: TRBD1
V: TRBV5-1
size: many
DNA: TGCGCCAGCAGCTTTCGACAGGGCTACGAGCAGTACTTC
CDR3: CASSFRQGYEQYF

J: TRBJ2-5
D: TRBD2
V: TRBV6-5
size: many
DNA: TGTGCCAGCAGCGCCCATGGCGGGAGACAGACCCAGTACTTC
CDR3: CASSAHGGRQTQYF

J: TRBJ2-1
D: TRBD2
V: TRBV20-1
size: .
DNA: TGCAGTGCTAGAATGGGACTAGCGGGAGCTTACAATGAGCAGTTCTTC
CDR3: CSARMGLAGAYNEQFF

J: TRBJ1-4
D: TRBD1
V: TRBV5-1
size: many
DNA: TGCGCCAGCAGCTGGGGGACAGGAGAAGAAAAACTGTTTTTT
CDR3: CASSWGTGEEKLFF

J: TRBJ2-1
D: .
V: TRBV11-2
size: many
DNA: TGTGCCAGCAGCTTACAATTTGGCGGGGGCCAACACAATGAGCAGTTCTTC
CDR3: CASSLQFGGGQHNEQFF

J: TRBJ1-1
D: .
V: TRBV7-9
size: many
DNA: TGTGCCAGCAGCCCAGACCCTAGATCGGGAGCTTTCTTT
CDR3: CASSPDPRSGAFF

J: TRBJ2-1
D: .
V: TRBV12-3/TRBV12-4
size: many
DNA: TGTGCCAGCAGCCGCAATTCCTACAATGAGCAGTTCTTC
CDR3: CASSRNSYNEQFF

J: TRBJ1-3
D: .
V: TRBV12-3/TRBV12-4
size: many
DNA: TGTGCCAGCAGTTTGGTGGCTTCTGGAAACACCATATATTTT
CDR3: CASSLVASGNTIYF

J: TRBJ1-2
D: TRBD1
V: TRBV6-5
size: many
DNA: TGTGCCAGCAGCCGGACAGGGGAGTTCGGCTACACCTTC
CDR3: CASSRTGEFGYTF

J: TRBJ1-2
D: .
V: TRBV20-1
size: many
DNA: TGCAGTGCTCTCAGTCCGTTAAGGAGCTATGGCTACACCTTC
CDR3: CSALSPLRSYGYTF

J: TRBJ2-3
D: TRBD1
V: TRBV5-6
size: .
DNA: TGTACCAGCAGCTTGACAGGGAAGGGCACAGATACGCAGTATTTT
CDR3: CTSSLTGKGTDTQYF

J: TRBJ2-2
D: TRBD2
V: TRBV7-9
size: .
DNA: TGTGCCAGCAGCCGGGGGGTGAACACCGGGGAGCTGTTTTTT
CDR3: CASSRGVNTGELFF

J: TRBJ2-4
D: .
V: TRBV20-1
size: .
DNA: TGCAGTGCTAGAGTACCCGACTTAAACATTCAGTACTTC
CDR3: CSARVPDLNIQYF

J: TRBJ2-1
D: .
V: TRBV18
size: .
DNA: TGTGCCAGCTCGTCGGACTTCCGCACTTTGGTGGATGAGCAGTTCTTC
CDR3: CASSSDFRTLVDEQFF

J: TRBJ2-2
D: .
V: TRBV7-6
size: .
DNA: TGTGCCAGCAGCTTAGTTTTCGGGGGAAGCACCGGGGAGCTGTTTTTT
CDR3: CASSLVFGGSTGELFF

J: TRBJ2-2
D: .
V: TRBV3-1
size: few
DNA: TGTGCCAGCAGGCTCACTAGCAAGAACACCGGGGAGCTGTTTTTT
CDR3: CASRLTSKNTGELFF

J: TRBJ2-7
D: .
V: TRBV20-1
size: once
DNA: TGCAGTGCGAAGCGGCAGGGCTCCAACGAGCAGTACTTC
CDR3: CSAKRQGSNEQYF

J: TRBJ2-1
D: TRBD2
V: TRBV7-2
size: many
DNA: TGTGCCAGCAGCCCTACTCTAGCGGTTAATGAGCAGTTCTTC
CDR3: CASSPTLAVNEQFF

J: TRBJ2-5
D: TRBD2
V: TRBV28
size: many
DNA: TGTGCCAGCACCGGGAGGGCCGGAGAGACCCAGTACTTC
CDR3: CASTGRAGETQYF